The following is a T cell receptor (beta chain) sequence with its context. Patients at the Seattle site were enrolled during active infection and followed longitudinally. The data were taken from a study of blood T cell repertoires in COVID-19. Study details: The United States, Italy and Spain provided the acute and convalescent COVID-19 samples. PBMCs, B-cell-depleted T cells, or T cells were the source of the cDNA or gDNA that made up the material.

V was trimmed by 5 bases and J by 5 bases, leaving 12 bases between them. This CDR3 is built from 13 residues. Authors' methods: By means of reference gene primer amplification, nucleated cell counts were estimated. Repertoires were generated with immunoSEQ multiplex PCR, while TCRdb's copy carries only in-frame clones and drops some. V and J calls and clone size are copied from that table; D and trimming were computed from the DNA. The sample includes fewer than 450,000 clones, roughly 88% seen only once; the top ten take around 12%. The sequence was collected from a woman aged 45-65 years with COVID-19, enrolled during active disease. The chain has TRBV12-3 or TRBV12-4 and TRBJ1-1; D is possibly TRBD1 (6 bases). Material for sequencing was peripheral blood. Here the CDR3 DNA reads TGTGCCAGCAGTCCCCGAGGGGGAACTGAAGCTTTCTTT. This codes for CASSPRGGTEAFF.